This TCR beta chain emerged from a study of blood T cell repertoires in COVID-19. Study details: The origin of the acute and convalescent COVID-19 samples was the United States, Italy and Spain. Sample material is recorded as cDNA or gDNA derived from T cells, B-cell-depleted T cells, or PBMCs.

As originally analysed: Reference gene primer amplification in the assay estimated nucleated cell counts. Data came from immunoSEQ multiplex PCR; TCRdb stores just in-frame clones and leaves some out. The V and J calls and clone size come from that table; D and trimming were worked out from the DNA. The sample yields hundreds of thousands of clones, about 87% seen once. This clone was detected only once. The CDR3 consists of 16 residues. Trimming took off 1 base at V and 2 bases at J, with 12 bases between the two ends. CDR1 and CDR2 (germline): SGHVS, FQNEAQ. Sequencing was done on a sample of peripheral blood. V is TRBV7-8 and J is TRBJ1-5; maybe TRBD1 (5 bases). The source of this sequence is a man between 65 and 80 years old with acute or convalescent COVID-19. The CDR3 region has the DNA TGTGCCAGCAGCTTAGGGGCAGGGTCGGGCAATCAGCCCCAGCATTTT. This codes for CASSLGAGSGNQPQHF.